Listed below are T cell receptor beta chains from one sample, sequenced in a study of blood T cell repertoires in COVID-19. The repertoire was sequenced with immunoSEQ multiplex PCR; TCRdb's copy has only in-frame clones and lacks some. The repertoire consists of almost 400,000 clones, with roughly 90% occurring once and the leading ten covering 1.7%. Source material: PBMCs or T cells enriched from blood (not recorded which). The source of these receptors is a woman under 40 who had recovered from COVID-19. Each CDR3 is given with its conserved first and last residue. D genes are given only for firm matches. The size field is filled for only some rows; it gives once, few, many or a size class.

clone_size | j_call | d_call | v_call | cdr3_nt | cdr3_aa
. | TRBJ1-2 | . | TRBV19 | TGTGCCAGCCGGGGGTTCACAGATTGGACTAACTATGGCTACACCTTC | CASRGFTDWTNYGYTF
. | TRBJ1-2 | . | TRBV9 | TGTGCCAGCAGCGTAGGCGCATCGGGGGGGCTCTATGGCTACACCTTC | CASSVGASGGLYGYTF
. | TRBJ2-6 | . | TRBV9 | TGTGCCAGCAGCGTAGTTTCCAGGGGGGCTGGGGCCAACGTCCTGACTTTC | CASSVVSRGAGANVLTF
once | TRBJ2-7 | TRBD1 | TRBV6-5 | TGTGCCAGCACCAGGACAGGCTACGAGCAGTACTTC | CASTRTGYEQYF
. | TRBJ2-7 | TRBD1 | TRBV7-2 | TGTGCCAGCAGCCTGCCGAGGACAGGGGTACTCGGCCACGAGCAGTACTTC | CASSLPRTGVLGHEQYF
. | TRBJ1-1 | TRBD1 | TRBV9 | TGTGCCAGCAGTGCCAGGACAGGGACGAACACTGAAGCTTTCTTT | CASSARTGTNTEAFF
. | TRBJ1-5 | TRBD1 | TRBV3-1/TRBV3-2 | TGTGCCAGCAGCCAAGCCGGTGGACAGGGAATATCCAATCAGCCCCAGCATTTT | CASSQAGGQGISNQPQHF
. | TRBJ2-2 | . | TRBV6-6 | TGTGCCAGCAGGAAGACAGCCAACACCGGGGAGCTGTTTTTT | CASRKTANTGELFF
. | TRBJ1-3 | . | TRBV27 | TGTGCCAGCATGCAGGGCGCGACTGGAAACACCATATATTTT | CASMQGATGNTIYF
. | TRBJ2-7 | . | TRBV10-2 | TGCGCCAGCAGTGAACGAGGGATGCACTCCTACGAGCAGTACTTC | CASSERGMHSYEQYF
. | TRBJ2-3 | . | TRBV4-2 | TGTGCCAGCAGCCAAGCCCAGGGGGGCCGAGCGGATACGCAGTATTTT | CASSQAQGGRADTQYF
. | TRBJ1-2 | TRBD1 | TRBV13 | TGTGCCAGCAGCAAGAGGACAGGGTTGGATGGCTACACCTTC | CASSKRTGLDGYTF
. | TRBJ1-1 | . | TRBV3-1/TRBV3-2 | TGTGCCAGCAGCCAATACAGGGCCACTGAAGCTTTCTTT | CASSQYRATEAFF
. | TRBJ1-1 | TRBD1 | TRBV5-4 | TGTGCCAGCAGTACGGACAGGATGAACACTGAAGCTTTCTTT | CASSTDRMNTEAFF
once | TRBJ2-2 | . | TRBV2 | TGTGCCAGCAGTGAAGAGGCGGGAACCGGGGAGCTGTTTTTT | CASSEEAGTGELFF
. | TRBJ2-2 | TRBD2 | TRBV9 | TGTGCCAGCAGCGTAGGCGGCGGGGGGAACACCGGGGAGCTGTTTTTT | CASSVGGGGNTGELFF
. | TRBJ1-6 | TRBD1 | TRBV28 | TGTGCCGGATCTAACAGGGGGCTTAGTGATTCACCCCTCCACTTT | CAGSNRGLSDSPLHF
. | TRBJ2-7 | TRBD2 | TRBV30 | TGTGCCTGGAGTAAAACTAGCGGGAGCCCTAGCTCCTACGAGCAGTACTTC | CAWSKTSGSPSSYEQYF
. | TRBJ1-4 | TRBD1 | TRBV3-1/TRBV3-2 | TGTGCCAGCAGCCACCGACAGGGGAATGAAAAACTGTTTTTT | CASSHRQGNEKLFF
. | TRBJ2-5 | . | TRBV7-2 | TGTGCCAGCAGCCTCCCCCTGTGGGGTAGCGGAGAGACCCAGTACTTC | CASSLPLWGSGETQYF
. | TRBJ1-6 | . | TRBV13 | TGTGCCAGCAGCTTAGGCCTCGGGGGGCTACGTGGCTCACCCCTCCACTTT | CASSLGLGGLRGSPLHF
. | TRBJ1-2 | TRBD1 | TRBV5-6 | TGTGCCAGCAGCCCCGGGACAGGGGGGCTCTACACCTTC | CASSPGTGGLYTF
. | TRBJ2-1 | . | TRBV28 | TGTGCCAGCAGTTTAAACAGGGAGCATGAGCAGTTCTTC | CASSLNREHEQFF
. | TRBJ2-1 | . | TRBV12-3/TRBV12-4 | TGTGCCAGCAGTCCCCCCTATCCCCATGAGCAGTTCTTC | CASSPPYPHEQFF
. | TRBJ2-3 | TRBD2 | TRBV5-1 | TGCGCCAGCAGGCTGACAACTAGCGGGGCGGGGGATACGCAGTATTTT | CASRLTTSGAGDTQYF
. | TRBJ2-2 | . | TRBV6-2/TRBV6-3 | TGTGCCAGCAGTTATCTCGACACCGGGGAGCTGTTTTTT | CASSYLDTGELFF
. | TRBJ2-5 | . | TRBV21-1 | TGTGCCAGCAGCAAAGCGTTCATAAGGGGGCCAACCAAAGAGACCCAGTACTTC | CASSKAFIRGPTKETQYF
. | TRBJ1-4 | TRBD1 | TRBV4-1 | TGCGCCAGCAGCCAAGGACAGGGAATCAGGGAAAAACTGTTTTTT | CASSQGQGIREKLFF
. | TRBJ2-3 | TRBD2 | TRBV28 | TGTGCCAGCAGCCCGATAGGACTAGCCGGGGGAGATACGCAGTATTTT | CASSPIGLAGGDTQYF
. | TRBJ1-1 | . | TRBV5-1 | TGCGCCAGCAGCTTACGATTTCAGGACACTGAAGCTTTCTTT | CASSLRFQDTEAFF
. | TRBJ2-7 | . | TRBV6-5 | TGTGCCAGCAGTATACAGGCTTCAGCCTACGAGCAGTACTTC | CASSIQASAYEQYF